The 28 T cell receptor beta chains presented below share a single source sample, sequenced in a study of shared clonotypes between healthy human individuals. Generated by immunoSEQ multiplex PCR, the TCRdb table keeps only in-frame clones and is missing some. The table has about 610,000 clones, about 96% seen once. Sequenced: naive CD4+ T cells sorted from blood. The subset was: CD45RA+ positively selected. These receptors all come from a woman aged 30 to 39 in good health.

In DNA, the CDR3 is TGTGCCAGCAGCCCAGGACTGCGCGGGAGCTTCAATGAGCAGTTCTTC. It translates to CASSPGLRGSFNEQFF. The chain employs TRBV11-2 and TRBJ2-1, with 7 positions matching TRBD2. Per the germline V gene, CDR1 is SGHAT and CDR2 is FQNNGV. Unmatched junction bases numbered 13, after V lost 5 bases and J lost 6 bases. The CDR3 contains 16 residues.

This chain uses TRBV6-6 with TRBJ2-2; D may correspond to TRBD1 or TRBD2 (5 bases each). There are 15 residues in the CDR3. Germline CDR1 MNHNY, CDR2 SVGAGI (reference sequence). The germline V and J ends were trimmed by 5 bases and 4 bases, with 14 bases remaining between them. CDR3 loop: CASSPPGTATGELFF. The CDR3 nucleotides read TGTGCCAGCAGTCCTCCGGGGACGGCCACCGGGGAGCTGTTTTTT.

This chain uses TRBV29-1 with TRBJ2-5; the D gene is possibly TRBD2 (6 bases). The V end lost 0 bases, the J end lost 11 bases, and 13 bases lay between the germline ends. CDR3 length: 12 residues. Germline V gives CDR1 SQVTM, CDR2 ANQGSEA. The CDR3 DNA sequence: TGCAGCGTTGAAGATGCTCCCCGGGGGCAGTACTTC. Translation: CSVEDAPRGQYF.

The chain carries TRBV29-1 and TRBJ1-1; 7 nucleotides match TRBD1. The trim removed 4 bases at V and 3 bases at J, leaving 5 bases unmatched. Germline V CDR1 and CDR2: SQVTM, ANQGSEA. This CDR3 is built from 13 residues. The CDR3 is CSVAGQVDTEAFF. In nucleotides, the CDR3 is TGCAGCGTTGCAGGACAGGTGGACACTGAAGCTTTCTTT.

The chain is built from TRBV5-5 and TRBJ2-6, with 7 bases aligning to TRBD1. V dropped 3 bases and J dropped 4; count of bases not matched to a gene: 4. The CDR3 runs to 15 residues. From germline, CDR1 is SGHKS and CDR2 YYEKEE (reference sequence). CDR3 amino acids: CASSYTGVGANVLTF. The CDR3 bases are TGTGCCAGCAGCTATACAGGGGTCGGGGCCAACGTCCTGACTTTC.

This sequence joins TRBV27 and TRBJ2-7, with 11 bases fitting TRBD2. This CDR3 has 15 amino acids. The V gene's germline CDR1 is MNHEY and CDR2 SMNVEV (reference sequence). V was pared by 5 bases and J by 3 bases, with 6 bases of the junction left unmatched. This CDR3 is CASSPGLAEIYEQYF. Written as DNA, the CDR3 is TGTGCCAGCAGTCCGGGACTAGCGGAGATCTACGAGCAGTACTTC.

Written as DNA, the CDR3 is TGTGCCAGCAGCTTAAAAAGGGACAATGAGCAGTTCTTC. It encodes CASSLKRDNEQFF. The chain joins TRBV7-3 to TRBJ2-1; D ambiguous. The CDR3 covers 13 residues. The V end lost 1 base, the J end lost 5 bases, and 6 bases lay between the germline ends. In germline, CDR1 is SGHTA, CDR2 FQGTGA.

The chain's CDR3 is CSVAGTSGRALGNEQFF. CDR3 coding DNA: TGCAGCGTGGCCGGGACTAGCGGGAGGGCACTAGGTAATGAGCAGTTCTTC. The chain couples TRBV29-1 to TRBJ2-1, with 16 positions matching TRBD2. CDR3 length equals 17 residues. J gave up 7 bases and V 6 bases, and 12 bases lay outside the gene matches. Per germline, CDR1 SQVTM and CDR2 ANQGSEA.

V usage is TRBV10-3 and J usage is TRBJ1-1; 9 bases are shared with TRBD1. With V trimmed by 6 bases and J by 5 bases, 10 bases remained unmatched. The V gene's germline CDR1 is ENHRY and CDR2 SYGVKD. The CDR3 totals 15 residues. The CDR3 bases are TGTGCCATCAGCCTACAGGGGACAGGGAGTACTGAAGCTTTCTTT. This translates into CAISLQGTGSTEAFF.

The rearrangement links TRBV6-5 to TRBJ2-1, with D possibly being TRBD1 (5 bases). CDR1 is MNHEY and CDR2 is SVGAGI in the germline V gene. Trimming cost V 6 bases and J 6 bases, with 18 bases left between them. The CDR3 sequence is 15 residues long. CDR3 sequence (DNA): TGTGCCAGCAGATCCTCTAGGGGCCGGCCCAATGAGCAGTTCTTC. Protein product: CASRSSRGRPNEQFF.

The rearrangement uses TRBV29-1 and TRBJ1-1; D is unresolved. Germline V CDR1 and CDR2: SQVTM, ANQGSEA. V lost 4 bases and J lost 0, with 9 bases in between. The length of the CDR3 is 13 residues. The CDR3 is CSVVRSMNTEAFF. DNA of the CDR3: TGCAGCGTTGTCAGGTCCATGAACACTGAAGCTTTCTTT.

This chain connects TRBV5-1 to TRBJ2-7, with D possibly matching TRBD1 (5 bases). This CDR3 region has 16 residues. The germline CDR1 and CDR2 sequences are SGHRS and YFSETQ. The V end was cut by 4 bases, the J end by 7 bases, with 24 bases between. DNA of the CDR3: TGCGCCAGCAGCCTGGTCCGACAGCTGGCTATGGATGAGCAGTACTTC. Translating gives CASSLVRQLAMDEQYF.

The chain employs TRBV10-2 and TRBJ2-1, with 11 bases aligning to TRBD2. With V trimmed by 6 bases and J by 6 bases, 1 base remained unmatched. The CDR3 consists of 13 residues. The germline V gene encodes CDR1 WSHSY and CDR2 SAAADI. CDR3 sequence: CASRLAGVNEQFF. Written as DNA, the CDR3 is TGCGCCAGCAGACTAGCGGGAGTCAATGAGCAGTTCTTC.

The chain has TRBV4-2 and TRBJ2-1; 14 nucleotides line up with TRBD2. CDR3 length: 15 amino acids. V trimming: 3 bases; J trimming: 9 bases; junction bases outside the gene matches: 4. Germline assignment: CDR1 LGHNA and CDR2 YNFKEQ. This chain's CDR3 is CASSQGLAGATEQFF. The CDR3 coding sequence is TGTGCCAGCAGCCAGGGACTAGCGGGAGCCACTGAGCAGTTCTTC.

CDR3 region: CASRERGEQYF. The CDR3 bases are TGTGCCAGCAGAGAAAGAGGCGAGCAGTACTTC. This chain joins TRBV6-5 and TRBJ2-7; D unresolved. CDR3 length: 11 amino acids. The V gene's germline CDR1 is MNHEY and CDR2 SVGAGI. Between the trimmed V and J ends, which lost 6 bases and 6 bases, there was a span of 9 bases.

The chain couples TRBV28 to TRBJ2-7, with TRBD1 matching 11 bases. After removal of 4 bases from V and 3 bases from J, the junction contained 8 bases not matched to a gene. CDR3 length: 16 residues. Germline V gene sequence: CDR1 MDHEN, CDR2 SYDVKM. For the CDR3, the DNA is TGTGCCAGCAGTTCGCACTCCGGGACAGGGGGCTACGAGCAGTACTTC. Translating it yields CASSSHSGTGGYEQYF.

This clone was observed once. The chain combines TRBV30 with TRBJ1-6; TRBD1 agrees at 7 bases. Unmatched junction bases numbered 13, after V lost 5 bases and J lost 9 bases. Germline V gene data show CDR1 as GTSNPN and CDR2 as SVGIG (reference sequence). This CDR3 contains 15 residues. Here the CDR3 reads CAWHAGTVESSPLHF. CDR3 nucleotide sequence: TGTGCCTGGCACGCCGGGACAGTTGAAAGTTCACCCCTCCACTTT. Looking up the rest from reference TRBV30 and TRBJ1-6 gives the full variable domain: SQTIHQWPATLVQPVGSPLSLECTVEGTSNPNLYWYRQAAGRGLQLLFYSVGIGQISSEVPQNLSASRPQDRQFILSSKKLLLSDSGFYLCAWHAGTVESSPLHFGNGTRLTVT.

The table lists this clone with a count of one. The gene calls are TRBV7-2 and TRBJ2-7; unclear D gene. Trimming removed 1 base at V and 0 bases at J, with 13 bases between. CDR1 SGHTA and CDR2 FQGNSA come from the germline V gene. CDR3 length equals 16 residues. The CDR3, as DNA: TGTGCCAGCAGCTTAGTGCGTCTTCCCCGCTCCTACGAGCAGTACTTC. It codes for CASSLVRLPRSYEQYF.

The chain combines TRBV5-1 with TRBJ2-5, with 12 bases identical to TRBD2. This CDR3 is built from 20 residues. Germline CDR1 SGHRS, CDR2 YFSETQ. J lost 7 bases, V lost 4 bases, and 23 bases had no gene match. CDR3 DNA sequence: TGCGCCAGCAGCCCCAGCTGGGGGGGGCTACTAGCGGGAGGTTCGTGGACCCAGTACTTC. Translation: CASSPSWGGLLAGGSWTQYF.

CDR3 DNA sequence: TGTGCCAGCAGCCAAGAACCTAGCGGGAGACCAGCAGATACGCAGTATTTT. Its translation is CASSQEPSGRPADTQYF. V gene TRBV4-2 combines with J gene TRBJ2-3; 10 positions agree with TRBD2. V trimming: 0 bases; J trimming: 4 bases; junction bases outside the gene matches: 7. The CDR3 loop spans 17 amino acids. CDR1 is LGHNA, CDR2 YNFKEQ, per germline.

The chain employs TRBV29-1 and TRBJ1-1, with D tentatively TRBD1 (6 bases). Germline V gives CDR1 SQVTM, CDR2 ANQGSEA. The CDR3 consists of 12 residues. V was clipped by 4 bases and J by 9 bases, with 15 bases between them. Written as DNA, the CDR3 is TGCAGCGTTGCCCCACAGGGCGGTAAAGCTTTCTTT. This gives the protein CSVAPQGGKAFF.

V usage is TRBV4-1 and J usage is TRBJ2-4, with D tentatively TRBD2 (6 bases). V was cut by 3 bases and J by 0 bases, with 18 bases left in between. Germline V gene lookup returns CDR1 MGHRA and CDR2 YSYEKL. CDR3 length: 18 amino acids. CDR3 bases: TGCGCCAGCAGCCAGGCGGGAAGACAAGGTATAGCCAAAAACATTCAGTACTTC. This gives the protein CASSQAGRQGIAKNIQYF.

CDR3 nucleotides: TGTGCCAGCAGTTTATTCTTCAGAAACTACGAGCAGTACTTC. Amino acids: CASSLFFRNYEQYF. The gene calls are TRBV28 and TRBJ2-7, with D unresolved. Trimming removed 1 base at V and 3 bases at J, with 10 bases between. Germline V gene sequence: CDR1 MDHEN, CDR2 SYDVKM. The CDR3 is made up of 14 amino acids.

This clone occurred once. The chain carries TRBV5-1 and TRBJ2-1; maybe TRBD2 (6 bases). Germline assignment: CDR1 SGHRS and CDR2 YFSETQ. V lost 4 bases and J 3 bases, leaving 14 bases between the germline ends. The CDR3 loop spans 15 amino acids. The CDR3 region has the DNA TGCGCCAGCAGCCTCGACAGCGGGCGCTACAATGAGCAGTTCTTC. This encodes CASSLDSGRYNEQFF.

The V gene is TRBV19, the J gene TRBJ2-3; possibly TRBD2 for D (5 bases). CDR3 length equals 13 residues. Germline lookup yields CDR1 LNHDA and CDR2 SQIVND (reference sequence). Trimming took 5 bases from V and 5 from J, leaving 11 bases between them. CDR3 residues: CASSLSEVDTQYF. CDR3 coding DNA: TGTGCCAGTAGTTTATCGGAGGTAGATACGCAGTATTTT.

The chain uses TRBV7-9 and TRBJ2-1; D gene ambiguous. Trimming pared 2 bases from V and 2 bases from J, leaving 10 bases between. The CDR3 consists of 15 residues. CDR1 is SEHNR and CDR2 is FQNEAQ in the germline V gene (reference sequence). The CDR3, as DNA: TGTGCCAGCAGCTTATTTAATTCCCCCTACAATGAGCAGTTCTTC. Amino acids: CASSLFNSPYNEQFF.

This chain joins TRBV27 and TRBJ2-5, with D uncertain. V shed 5 bases and J shed 5 bases, with 3 bases lying between them. Germline CDR1 is MNHEY and CDR2 is SMNVEV (reference sequence). This CDR3 comprises 10 residues. DNA for the CDR3: TGTGCCAGCAGTGCGGAGACCCAGTACTTC. This sequence encodes CASSAETQYF.

This chain uses TRBV6-5 with TRBJ2-7; D perhaps matches TRBD2 (6 bases). V was cut by 6 bases and J by 2 bases, with 17 bases left in between. Germline lookup yields CDR1 MNHEY and CDR2 SVGAGI. This CDR3 comprises 15 residues. In nucleotides, the CDR3 is TGTGCCAGCAGGACCAAAGGGACTCAGACCTACGAGCAGTACTTC. The encoded protein is CASRTKGTQTYEQYF.